A single T cell receptor (beta chain) is shown here with its context. Its specificity is not known. Produced via immunoSEQ multiplex PCR; TCRdb's table is partial and in-frame only. Of some 200,000 clones in the sample, over 55% were seen once. These data originate in a study of cytotoxic CD8 clonotypes in ibrutinib-treated CLL. In the study overall: Partial responders around 25, complete 2; around twelve progressed and about 14 stayed in remission by median around 68 months. Response sampling took place at median 12 months of treatment, range 6 to 36. Mean values per sample were 250,000 to 300,000 productive templates and 94,082 productive rearrangements.

General study findings and limits: Against age-matched healthy donors, baseline clonality ran higher and tracked circulating CD8+ T-cell counts.

The germline CDR1 and CDR2 sequences are LNHDA and SQIVND (reference sequence). V was cut by 4 bases and J by 9 bases, with 7 bases left in between. The CDR3 covers 11 residues. The V call is TRBV19, the J call TRBJ2-1; no clear D gene. The sample was PBMCs, taken after 24 months of ibrutinib treatment. This TCR derives from a human donor with chronic lymphocytic leukemia. CDR3 loop: CASSTAREQFF. In DNA, the CDR3 is TGTGCCAGTAGTACAGCGCGTGAGCAGTTCTTC.